What follows describes a single T cell receptor beta chain. Its antigen is currently unknown. This record comes from a study of cytomegalovirus exposure and HLA in healthy donors. Trimming stripped 2 bases from V and 4 bases from J, with 8 bases between. Germline assignment: CDR1 WSHSY and CDR2 SAAADI. The CDR3 contains 13 residues. Findings of the study overall: An ancestry cluster, one associated with Asian ancestry, reportedly showed fewer N-insertions than the approximately 650-donor mean in a later analysis. According to the study, approximately 150 TCR beta chains were cytomegalovirus-associated.

Researchers ran the PCR with 60 Vbeta and 13 Jbeta primers. Sequencing was performed with immunoSEQ multiplex PCR; in TCRdb, only in-frame clones are kept and a portion is missing. Of around 85,000 clones listed, about four fifths were seen once; the top ten hold 4.2%. The receptor comes from a man aged 55 to 70 in good health and CMV-seronegative. The material sequenced was PBMCs. This sequence joins TRBV10-2 and TRBJ1-2; D perhaps matches TRBD1 (5 bases). CDR3 coding DNA: TGCGCCAGCAGTGAGCAACAGGTCTATGGCTACACCTTC. This encodes CASSEQQVYGYTF.